This TCR beta chain was identified during a study of T cells in Graves' hyperthyroidism and ophthalmopathy. The CDR3 regions of TCR beta were amplified from RNA transcripts. Using the HTBI primer set, a first-round RT-PCR was run on the TCR CDR3. TCRdb analysed the multiplex PCR reads with MiXCR anew, one entry per CDR3 protein. Among about 540,000 distinct CDR3 sequences listed, 46% were seen once. The CDR3 spans 15 residues. The ends were cut back, 3 bases at V and 0 bases at J, with 11 bases in the middle. Per germline, CDR1 SEHNR and CDR2 FQNEAQ (reference sequence). This clonotype was seen many times. Investigators excluded patients with uncontrolled infection, other autoimmune disease, pregnancy or lactation.

Sequenced input: peripheral blood or thyroid tissue (not recorded which). This chain uses TRBV7-9 with TRBJ1-1; possible D gene TRBD1, 5 bases. This receptor was taken from a woman between 18 and 29 years old with Graves' hyperthyroidism. CDR3 nucleotides: TGTGCCAGCAGCTTCCACAGGTGGATGAACACTGAAGCTTTCTTT. It specifies CASSFHRWMNTEAFF.